These 8 T cell receptor beta chains share one sample of origin, sequenced in a study of blood T cell repertoires in COVID-19 (dated by TCRdb to the early 2020s). Library preparation used the immunoSEQ multiplex PCR assay. TCRdb mirrors the immuneACCESS table, restricted to in-frame sequences. Some clones are absent from its copies; in checked studies, under half trace to an unresolved V gene, and the reason for the others is unknown. The sample table records fewer than 85,000 clones; about four fifths of these occur just once. 21% of the sample comes from the top ten. The sequencing sample was made of peripheral blood. The receptors here all came from a human donor in a cohort sampled during active COVID-19.

The V gene is TRBV6-5, the J gene TRBJ1-1, with 8 bases lining up with TRBD1. V trimming: 7 bases; J trimming: 3 bases; junction bases outside the gene matches: 7. This CDR3 is 14 amino acids long. Germline V gene lookup returns CDR1 MNHEY and CDR2 SVGAGI. CDR3: CASTNDRGDTEAFF. CDR3 bases: TGTGCCAGCACTAACGACAGGGGAGACACTGAAGCTTTCTTT.

This clone appeared once. The CDR3 is CASSLDRGWAPLHF. Here the CDR3 DNA reads TGTGCCAGCTCACTCGACAGAGGATGGGCGCCCCTCCACTTT. This rearrangement joins TRBV18 to TRBJ1-6, with D perhaps matching TRBD1 (5 bases). The CDR3 has 14 amino acids. The germline V gene has CDR1 KGHSH and CDR2 LQKENI. Trimming cost V 4 bases and J 13 bases, with 17 bases left between them.

The chain joins TRBV11-2 to TRBJ2-7; 11 nucleotides align to TRBD1. The CDR3 is made up of 15 amino acids. The germline gives CDR1 SGHAT, CDR2 FQNNGV. The J segment lost 3 bases and the V segment lost 7 bases, leaving 8 bases of the junction unmatched. The chain's CDR3 is CASTSLGTGGYEQYF. CDR3 coding DNA: TGTGCCAGCACCTCATTAGGGACAGGGGGCTACGAGCAGTACTTC.

This clone was recorded only once. This rearrangement joins TRBV2 to TRBJ2-7, with D maybe TRBD2 (6 bases). The CDR3 totals 13 residues. CDR1 SNHLY and CDR2 FYNNEI come from the germline V gene. V was pared by 4 bases and J by 2 bases, with 9 bases between. CDR3 loop: CASSGLATYEQYF. CDR3 DNA: TGTGCCAGCAGTGGCCTAGCGACCTACGAGCAGTACTTC.

The rearrangement uses TRBV4-2 and TRBJ2-2, with a weak D call TRBD2 (5 bases). Germline V gives CDR1 LGHNA, CDR2 YNFKEQ. This CDR3 region has 15 residues. Trimming cost V 4 bases and J 6 bases, with 15 bases left between them. The CDR3 region is CASSRVGRVSGELFF. The CDR3 DNA is TGTGCCAGCAGCCGGGTAGGGCGGGTCTCCGGGGAGCTGTTTTTT.

V gene TRBV2 combines with J gene TRBJ2-2; possible D gene TRBD1, 7 bases. Germline V gene lookup returns CDR1 SNHLY and CDR2 FYNNEI. V gave up 4 bases and J gave up 3 bases, with 12 bases separating them. There are 15 residues in the CDR3. CDR3 coding DNA: TGTGCCAGCAGTGTGGCAGGGGGGTACACCGGGGAGCTGTTTTTT. Encoded protein: CASSVAGGYTGELFF.

DNA of the CDR3: TGTGCCACCCGTATAGCGGGGGCCGCCTCCTACGAGCAGTACTTC. This codes for CATRIAGAASYEQYF. The chain links TRBV6-5 to TRBJ2-7, with 9 bases aligning to TRBD2. Trimming at V came to 10 bases and at J to 0 bases, leaving 10 bases not matched to a gene. CDR3 length: 15 amino acids. Germline V CDR1 and CDR2: MNHEY, SVGAGI.

This chain links TRBV19 with TRBJ2-4; TRBD1 aligns across 7 bases. The CDR3 covers 16 residues. Germline V gene lookup returns CDR1 LNHDA and CDR2 SQIVND (reference sequence). The V gene end was trimmed by 5 bases and the J gene end by 8 bases; junction bases not matched to a gene: 15. For the CDR3, the DNA is TGTGCCAGTAGTCCCAACAGGGGCCAAAAAACGTACATTCAGTACTTC. Translating it yields CASSPNRGQKTYIQYF.